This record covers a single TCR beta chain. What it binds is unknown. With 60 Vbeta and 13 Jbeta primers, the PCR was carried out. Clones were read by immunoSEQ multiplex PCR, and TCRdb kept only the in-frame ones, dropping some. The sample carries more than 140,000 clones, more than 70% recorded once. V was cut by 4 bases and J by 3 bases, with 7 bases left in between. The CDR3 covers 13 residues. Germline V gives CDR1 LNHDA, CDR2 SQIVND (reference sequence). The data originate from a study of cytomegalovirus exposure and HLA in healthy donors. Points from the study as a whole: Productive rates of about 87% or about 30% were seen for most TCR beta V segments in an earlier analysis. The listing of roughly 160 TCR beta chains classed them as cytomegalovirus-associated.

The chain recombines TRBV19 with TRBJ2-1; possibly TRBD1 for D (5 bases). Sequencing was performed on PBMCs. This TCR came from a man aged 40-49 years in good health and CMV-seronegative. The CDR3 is CASSKDIYNEQFF. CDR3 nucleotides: TGTGCCAGTAGTAAGGACATCTACAATGAGCAGTTCTTC.